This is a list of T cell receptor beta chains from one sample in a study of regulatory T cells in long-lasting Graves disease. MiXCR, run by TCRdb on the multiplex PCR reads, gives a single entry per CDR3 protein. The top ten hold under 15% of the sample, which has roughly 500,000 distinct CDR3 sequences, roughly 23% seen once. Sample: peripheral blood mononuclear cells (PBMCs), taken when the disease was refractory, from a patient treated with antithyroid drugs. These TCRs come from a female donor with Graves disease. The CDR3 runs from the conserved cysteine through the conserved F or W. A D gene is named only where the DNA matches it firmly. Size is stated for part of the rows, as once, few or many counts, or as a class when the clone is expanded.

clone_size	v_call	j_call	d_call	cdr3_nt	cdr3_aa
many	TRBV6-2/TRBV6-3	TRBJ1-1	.	TGTGCCAGCAGTTACTCGGGAGGTAACACTGAAGCTTTCTTT	CASSYSGGNTEAFF
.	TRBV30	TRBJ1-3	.	TGTGCCTGCGGGACGGCAAGCTCTGGAAACACCATATATTTT	CACGTASSGNTIYF
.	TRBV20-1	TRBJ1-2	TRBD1	TGCAGTGCTAGAGTACAGGGGGCTGATGGCTACACCTTC	CSARVQGADGYTF
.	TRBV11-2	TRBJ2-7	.	TGTGCCAGCAGCCCTACAGGGAACTACGAGCAGTACTTC	CASSPTGNYEQYF
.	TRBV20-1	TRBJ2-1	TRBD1	TGTGCGAGGCTCGGGACAGCCTCCTACAATGAGCAGTTCTTC	CARLGTASYNEQFF
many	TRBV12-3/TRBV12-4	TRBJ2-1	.	TGTGCCAGCACCCGGACTTTCGGGGAGCAGTTCTTC	CASTRTFGEQFF
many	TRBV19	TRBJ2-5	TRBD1	TGTGCCAGTAGTTTTGGACAGGATTACGAAGAGACCCAGTACTTC	CASSFGQDYEETQYF
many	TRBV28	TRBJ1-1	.	TGTGCCAGCAAAATGGTGGGGATGAACACTGAAGCTTTCTTT	CASKMVGMNTEAFF
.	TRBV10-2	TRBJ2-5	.	TGCGCCAGCAAAGACCAAGCGAGGTCTCAAGAGACCCAGTACTTC	CASKDQARSQETQYF
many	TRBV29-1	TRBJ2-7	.	TGCAGCATACAGGAGGGCGACTACGAGCAGTACTTC	CSIQEGDYEQYF
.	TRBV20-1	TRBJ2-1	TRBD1	TGCAGTGCCTTACCCCAGGGGGTTGAGCAGTTCTTC	CSALPQGVEQFF
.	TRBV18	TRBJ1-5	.	TGTGCCAGCTCACCAGGGCAGGATGGCCAGCCCCAGCATTTT	CASSPGQDGQPQHF
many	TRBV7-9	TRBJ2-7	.	TGTGCCAGCACCCTCCTTTCCGGCAGATCCTACGAGCAGTACTTC	CASTLLSGRSYEQYF
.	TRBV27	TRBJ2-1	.	TGTGCCAGCAGTTTATCGGACTACCCCCTTTTGCATGAGCAGTTCTTC	CASSLSDYPLLHEQFF
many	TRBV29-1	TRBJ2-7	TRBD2	TGCAGCGTACGACTAGCGGGGAACTACGAGCAGTACTTC	CSVRLAGNYEQYF
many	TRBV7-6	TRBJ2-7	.	TGTGCCAGCAGCTTAGAGCTTATGGGGAGCGCGGAGAAGTACTTC	CASSLELMGSAEKYF
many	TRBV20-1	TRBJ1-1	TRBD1	TGCAGTGCTAGCAAGGGGACAGGAGAGACTGAAGCTTTCTTT	CSASKGTGETEAFF
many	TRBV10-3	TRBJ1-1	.	TGTGCCATCAGTGAGACCGGGACACGGAACACTGAAGCTTTCTTT	CAISETGTRNTEAFF
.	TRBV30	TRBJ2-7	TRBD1	TGTGCCTGGGAACCGGGACAGAGCTACGAGCAGTACTTC	CAWEPGQSYEQYF
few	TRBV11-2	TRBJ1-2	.	TGTGCCAGCAGGCCAAACTTAGAAGGTGGCTACACCTTC	CASRPNLEGGYTF
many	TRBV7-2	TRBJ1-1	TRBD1	TGTGCCAGCAGCGCGACAGGGTGGACTGAAGCTTTCTTT	CASSATGWTEAFF
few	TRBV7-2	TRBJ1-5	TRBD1	TGTGCCAGCAGCTCTCTCGGACAGGGCAATAATCAGCCCCAGCATTTT	CASSSLGQGNNQPQHF
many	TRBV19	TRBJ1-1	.	TGTGCCACTCACGGGACCCTTTACACTGAAGCTTTCTTT	CATHGTLYTEAFF
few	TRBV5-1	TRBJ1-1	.	TGCGCCAGTTCGATTGGGACGTCTAGCACTGAAGCTTTCTTT	CASSIGTSSTEAFF
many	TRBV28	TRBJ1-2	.	TGTGCCAGCAGGACAGACCCACAGGATGGCTACACCTTC	CASRTDPQDGYTF
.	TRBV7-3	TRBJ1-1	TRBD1	TGTGCCAGCAGCCTTACGACTGGCGGACAGGGTGAAGCTTTCTTT	CASSLTTGGQGEAFF
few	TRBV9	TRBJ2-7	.	TGTGCCAGCAGCGTACCGGTGAGGGACGAGCAGTACTTC	CASSVPVRDEQYF